Here is one T cell receptor beta chain with its context. Produced via immunoSEQ multiplex PCR; TCRdb's table is partial and in-frame only. The sample lists approximately 12,000 clones, roughly 85% occurring once. This record comes from a study of immune evolution from preneoplasia to lung adenocarcinoma. In the study overall: HLA loss of heterozygosity: about 7% AIS, less than 18% MIA, about 35% ADC, none AAH.

The origin of this receptor is a person aged 65 to 85 with invasive lung adenocarcinoma. Sequenced sample: FFPE invasive lung adenocarcinoma tissue.

The CDR3 loop reads CASSLGTAAANYGYTF. DNA of the CDR3: TGTGCCAGCAGCTTAGGGACAGCGGCTGCTAACTATGGCTACACCTTC. The genes are TRBV7-9 and TRBJ1-2, with D perhaps TRBD1 (6 bases). CDR1 and CDR2 from the germline V gene are SEHNR and FQNEAQ (reference sequence). This CDR3 region has 16 residues. Trimming removed 1 base from V and 0 bases from J, with 12 bases in between.